A single sample gave rise to the 25 T cell receptor beta chains below, sequenced in a study of neurological immune-mediated disorders. TCRdb passed the 5' RACE reads through MiXCR, listing each CDR3 protein once. Of under 90,000 distinct CDR3 sequences in the sample, about 9.7% were seen once. The sequenced sample consisted of PBMCs. The receptors come from a middle-aged man in good health.

As regards this clonotype: A much larger clone sits a single nucleotide away, making a read error possible. This chain joins TRBV29-1 and TRBJ2-7; 8 positions match TRBD2. The CDR3 contains 13 residues. CDR1 and CDR2 from the germline V gene are SQVTM and ANQGSEA. The CDR3 bases are TGCAGCGTCGGGGGGGGTCACAACTACAAGCAGTACTTC. Protein product: CSVGGGHNYKQYF.

Comment on this clonotype: It may be a read error: a sequence one base away is much more abundant. The V and J genes are TRBV6-6 and TRBJ1-5; weak D call: TRBD1 (5 bases). The germline CDR1 and CDR2 sequences are MNHNY and SVGAGI (reference sequence). The CDR3 runs to 13 residues. CDR3 DNA: TGTGCCAACAGTTACTCGAGGGGTCAGCCCCAGAATTTT. Protein: CANSYSRGQPQNF.

Note on this clonotype: Since a much larger clone is just one base distant, this may be a read error. The chain combines TRBV7-3 with TRBJ2-7; no clear D gene. Deletions cut 8 bases from V and 5 bases from J, with 13 bases between. Germline CDR1 reads SGHTA; CDR2 reads FQGTGA. This CDR3 contains 12 residues. CDR3 DNA: TGTGCCAGCTACCTTCCCGGCGACGAGCAGTACTTC. Translated: CASYLPGDEQYF. The entire variable domain, with the rest obtained from reference TRBV7-3 and TRBJ2-7, is as follows: GAGVSQTPSNKVTEKGKYVELRCDPISGHTALYWYRQSLGQGPEFLIYFQGTGAADDSGLPNDRFFAVRPEGSVSTLKIQRTERGDSAVYLCASYLPGDEQYFGPGTRLTVT.

The table lists this clonotype with many counts. The chain combines TRBV12-3 or TRBV12-4 with TRBJ2-1; 7 bases are a match to TRBD1. The CDR3 has 15 amino acids. The V segment lost 6 bases and the J segment 2 bases; nucleotides outside the gene matches: 7. The chain's CDR3 is CASSQQGRPYNEQFF. The CDR3 DNA sequence: TGTGCCAGCAGCCAACAGGGGCGCCCCTACAATGAGCAGTTCTTC.

This rearrangement joins TRBV30 to TRBJ2-3; the match to TRBD1 covers 7 bases. CDR3 size: 13 residues. The germline V gene encodes CDR1 GTSNPN and CDR2 SVGIG (reference sequence). V lost 5 bases, J lost 10 bases, and 12 bases stayed unmatched. The CDR3 sequence: CAWDRQVTGPQYF. The CDR3, as DNA: TGTGCCTGGGACAGGCAAGTGACAGGGCCGCAGTATTTT.

In this sample, this clonotype turned up many times. The chain links TRBV5-6 to TRBJ2-3, with D tentatively TRBD2 (5 bases). This CDR3 has 18 residues. The germline V gene has CDR1 SGHDT and CDR2 YYEEEE. The V and J ends lost 4 bases and 2 bases respectively, with 23 bases between them. The CDR3 DNA reads as TGTGCCAGCAGCCCCTGGACCGGACTTGCGGATCTCACAGATACGCAGTATTTT. Protein: CASSPWTGLADLTDTQYF.

In its sample, this clonotype was seen many times. The rearrangement joins TRBV29-1 to TRBJ2-2, with D unclear. Per the germline V gene, CDR1 is SQVTM and CDR2 is ANQGSEA. V dropped 7 bases and J dropped 4 bases, with 16 bases sitting between them. The CDR3 spans 14 residues. CDR3 sequence: CSARIMSVTGELFF. The CDR3 nucleotides are TGCAGCGCCCGCATAATGAGTGTCACCGGGGAGCTGTTTTTT.

This clonotype was picked up many times. The chain recombines TRBV5-1 with TRBJ2-1; D could derive from TRBD1 or TRBD2 (6 bases each). The V end lost 4 bases, the J end lost 3 bases, and 11 bases lay between the germline ends. CDR3 length: 14 residues. Germline-derived CDR1 and CDR2 are SGHRS and YFSETQ. CDR3 protein: CASSLGGGYNEQFF. The CDR3 DNA is TGCGCCAGCAGCCTGGGGGGCGGCTACAATGAGCAGTTCTTC.

This sequence joins TRBV12-3 or TRBV12-4 and TRBJ1-1; D might be TRBD1 (5 bases). The CDR3 totals 17 residues. Trimming stripped 0 bases from V and 3 bases from J, with 17 bases between. As DNA, the CDR3 is TGTGCCAGCAGTTTAGCGCCTAAGGGGTTAAGAGACACTGAAGCTTTCTTT. The encoded protein is CASSLAPKGLRDTEAFF.

On this clonotype: A read error may be the cause here, since a much bigger clone is one base away. Without the conserved terminal phenylalanine or tryptophan, this CDR3 likely stems from a read error. The chain is built from TRBV11-1 and TRBJ2-7, with 8 bases matching TRBD2. V shed 5 bases and J 4 bases; nucleotides not matched to a gene: 4. In germline, CDR1 is SGHAT, CDR2 FQDESV (reference sequence). The CDR3 consists of 13 residues. Written as DNA, the CDR3 is TGTGCCAGCAGCCCGGGGGGGAATTACGAGCAGTACTAC. Amino acid sequence: CASSPGGNYEQYY.

Ten or more counts support this clonotype. The chain recombines TRBV12-3 or TRBV12-4 with TRBJ1-4, with 10 bases that match TRBD1. The J segment lost 7 bases and the V segment lost 8 bases, leaving 13 bases of the junction unmatched. CDR3 length: 16 residues. CDR3 coding DNA: TGTGCCAGCCCCACGACGGGGACAGGGGTCCGTGAAAAACTGTTTTTT. Its protein product is CASPTTGTGVREKLFF.

This clonotype was observed many times. The chain links TRBV5-8 to TRBJ2-1, with 8 bases matching TRBD1. After removal of 4 bases from V and 0 bases from J, the junction contained 6 bases not matched to a gene. The V gene's germline CDR1 is SGHTS and CDR2 YDEGEE. This CDR3 is built from 16 residues. CDR3 sequence: CASSRQGAHSYNEQFF. CDR3 nucleotide sequence: TGTGCCAGCAGCCGTCAGGGGGCCCACTCCTACAATGAGCAGTTCTTC.

This clonotype appeared many times. The chain employs TRBV2 and TRBJ2-7; 9 bases map to TRBD1. The CDR3 is 15 amino acids. V was clipped by 2 bases and J by 4 bases; unmatched bases: 6. CDR1 and CDR2 (germline): SNHLY, FYNNEI. The CDR3 here is CASSESGTGLYEQYF. In DNA form, the CDR3 reads TGTGCCAGCAGTGAATCCGGGACAGGGTTATACGAGCAGTACTTC.

This clonotype has ten or more counts. This rearrangement joins TRBV6-6 to TRBJ1-2, with 7 bases fitting TRBD1. The CDR3 sequence is 13 residues long. The trim removed 10 bases at V and 0 bases at J, leaving 5 bases unmatched. CDR1 and CDR2 (germline): MNHNY, SVGAGI (reference sequence). The CDR3 loop reads CATGGGTNYGYTF. Here the CDR3 DNA reads TGTGCCACAGGGGGGGGGACTAACTATGGCTACACCTTC.

This clonotype has ten or more counts. As DNA, the CDR3 is TGCGCCAGCAGCTTGGGAGGGGGCCGTATCGTCGGCACTGAAGCTTTCTTT. This translates into CASSLGGGRIVGTEAFF. This rearrangement joins TRBV5-1 to TRBJ1-1; TRBD1 matches at 7 bases. Germline CDR1 reads SGHRS; CDR2 reads YFSETQ. The CDR3 is 17 residues long. The V and J ends lost 0 bases and 4 bases, in that order; junction bases with no gene match: 12.

There are many counts of this clonotype. The chain couples TRBV7-9 to TRBJ1-3; 8 positions match TRBD1. This CDR3 spans 14 amino acids. V lost 5 bases and J lost 7; bases outside the gene matches: 7. Germline V gene lookup returns CDR1 SEHNR and CDR2 FQNEAQ (reference sequence). The CDR3 sequence is CASSERDRRNTIYF. CDR3 coding DNA: TGTGCCAGCAGCGAGAGGGACAGGAGGAACACCATATATTTT.

This clonotype was seen at least ten times. The J gene is TRBJ1-2, the V gene TRBV5-1; 7 bases fit TRBD1. The CDR3 has 13 amino acids. V dropped 4 bases and J dropped 2; count of bases not matched to a gene: 2. Germline CDR1 SGHRS, CDR2 YFSETQ. CDR3 protein: CASSMGQNYGYTF. DNA for the CDR3: TGCGCCAGCAGCATGGGACAGAACTATGGCTACACCTTC.

At least ten counts were recorded for this clonotype. V is TRBV7-8 and J is TRBJ2-5; 8 positions agree with TRBD2. V shed 5 bases, J shed 2 bases, and the junction held 13 bases outside the gene matches. The CDR3 covers 17 residues. Germline CDR1 and CDR2: SGHVS and FQNEAQ. CDR3 nucleotides: TGTGCCAGCAGCCACGGGCGGCTAGCGGGTACTCAAGAGACCCAGTACTTC. Translated: CASSHGRLAGTQETQYF.

There are many counts of this clonotype. The chain employs TRBV20-1 and TRBJ2-7; D not resolved. The germline V gene has CDR1 DFQATT and CDR2 SNEGSKA (reference sequence). The CDR3 extends over 10 amino acids. Trimming shortened V by 3 bases and J by 7 bases, and 7 bases separated the two germline ends. The CDR3 protein is CSASYGEQYF. CDR3 DNA sequence: TGCAGTGCTAGTTATGGTGAGCAGTACTTC.

This clonotype was counted many times. The chain joins TRBV5-1 to TRBJ2-3; 7 nucleotides agree with TRBD1. V gave up 4 bases and J gave up 3 bases; unmatched junction bases: 5. CDR1 and CDR2 (germline): SGHRS, YFSETQ. CDR3 length: 14 amino acids. CDR3 sequence: CASSPDRATDTQYF. CDR3 sequence (DNA): TGCGCCAGCAGCCCAGACAGGGCGACAGATACGCAGTATTTT.

On this clonotype: Being one base from a much bigger clone, this may be a read error. The chain links TRBV12-3 or TRBV12-4 to TRBJ1-3, with unresolved D. V lost 7 bases and J lost 0, with 7 bases in between. CDR3 length: 13 residues. CDR3 region: CASTKPSGNTIYF. The CDR3 coding sequence is TGTGCCAGCACCAAGCCCTCTGGAAACACCATATATTTT.

This clonotype was observed many times. V gene TRBV19 combines with J gene TRBJ2-7, with 8 bases identical to TRBD2. The CDR3 spans 13 residues. V shed 7 bases, J shed 3 bases, and the junction held 5 bases outside the gene matches. The germline gives CDR1 LNHDA, CDR2 SQIVND (reference sequence). CDR3 nucleotides: TGTGCCAGTAATGAAGCGGGAGACTACGAGCAGTACTTC. It yields the protein CASNEAGDYEQYF. Together with reference TRBV19 and TRBJ2-7, the CDR3 gives the full variable domain: DGGITQSPKYLFRKEGQNVTLSCEQNLNHDAMYWYRQDPGQGLRLIYYSQIVNDFQKGDIAEGYSVSREKKESFPLTVTSAQKNPTAFYLCASNEAGDYEQYFGPGTRLTVT.

There are many counts of this clonotype. The rearrangement uses TRBV5-5 and TRBJ1-1; tentatively, D is TRBD1 (5 bases). The V gene's germline CDR1 is SGHKS and CDR2 YYEKEE (reference sequence). This CDR3 contains 14 residues. V was clipped by 6 bases and J by 5 bases, with 17 bases between them. DNA for the CDR3: TGTGCCAGCAACCCTACAAGGGGAGGGACTGAAGCTTTCTTT. Translating gives CASNPTRGGTEAFF.

This clonotype was seen repeatedly, ten times or more. J is TRBJ2-3 and V is TRBV7-2, with a weak D call TRBD1 (6 bases). Germline lookup yields CDR1 SGHTA and CDR2 FQGNSA. The CDR3 has 14 amino acids. Trimming cost V 8 bases and J 0 bases, with 12 bases left between them. The CDR3 sequence is CASGVGASTDTQYF. The CDR3 DNA reads TGTGCCAGCGGGGTGGGGGCTAGCACAGATACGCAGTATTTT.

This clonotype was seen many times. V and J are TRBV2 and TRBJ1-4; maybe TRBD1 (6 bases). The germline CDR1 and CDR2 sequences are SNHLY and FYNNEI. The V end was cut by 6 bases, the J end by 0 bases, with 11 bases between. This CDR3 has 15 amino acids. The CDR3 DNA sequence: TGTGCCAGCAGAGACCGACAGGCAACTAATGAAAAACTGTTTTTT. It yields the protein CASRDRQATNEKLFF.